The subject of this entry is one TCR beta chain. Antigen specificity is unknown. TCRdb itself ran the 5' RACE reads through MiXCR, one entry per CDR3 protein. In the table there are roughly 240,000 distinct CDR3 sequences, approximately 7.8% of which are singletons. This specimen belongs to a study of identical twins. Findings of the study overall: Twins showed weaker excess sharing in their beta out-of-frame sequences.

Trimming stripped 2 bases from V and 5 bases from J, with 21 bases between. The length of the CDR3 is 17 residues. Germline V gene data show CDR1 as MDHEN and CDR2 as SYDVKM. The data also belong to a second study, concerning yellow fever vaccine responses in identical twins.

The chain is built from TRBV28 and TRBJ1-1, with D possibly being TRBD1 (6 bases). The receptor was isolated from a woman in her late teens or twenties in good health. The sample taken for sequencing was CD8+ T cells sorted from blood. CDR3 in amino acids: CASSLAPGAVGITEAFF. The CDR3 DNA sequence: TGTGCCAGCAGTTTAGCCCCAGGGGCGGTGGGTATTACTGAAGCTTTCTTT.